The rows below give T cell receptor beta chains drawn from one sample of a study of shared clonotypes between healthy human individuals. TCRdb's table, derived via immunoSEQ multiplex PCR, lists solely in-frame clones and lacks some. The table has about 1 million clones, around 76% seen once. The sample consisted of memory CD4+ T cells sorted from blood. These receptors were collected from a man in his late teens or twenties in good health. Each CDR3 is given with its conserved first and last residue. A D gene is named only where the DNA matches it firmly. Clone size appears in some rows only: once, few, many, or a class for an expanded clone.

abundance,j_gene,d_gene,v_gene,CDR3aa,CDR3nt
.,TRBJ2-2,.,TRBV5-1,CASSLPNAGELFF,TGCGCCAGCAGCTTGCCAAATGCCGGGGAGCTGTTTTTT
.,TRBJ2-1,.,TRBV7-2,CASSPGAENNEQFF,TGTGCCAGCAGCCCCGGGGCAGAAAACAATGAGCAGTTCTTC
.,TRBJ2-2,TRBD1,TRBV5-1,CASSPGDRVTGELFF,TGCGCCAGCAGCCCGGGGGACAGGGTCACCGGGGAGCTGTTTTTT
once,TRBJ2-5,.,TRBV4-1,CASSHATVPSTQYF,TGCGCCAGCAGCCACGCAACAGTCCCATCGACCCAGTACTTC
.,TRBJ1-2,TRBD1,TRBV11-2,CASSAGTGGYGYTF,TGTGCCAGCAGCGCCGGGACAGGGGGATATGGCTACACCTTC
.,TRBJ2-2,TRBD2,TRBV5-4,CASSLAGLVSGELFF,TGTGCCAGCAGCTTGGCGGGACTAGTCTCTGGGGAGCTGTTTTTT
.,TRBJ2-5,.,TRBV21-1,CASSDSGQETQYF,TGTGCCAGCAGCGACTCTGGCCAAGAGACCCAGTACTTC
once,TRBJ2-6,.,TRBV5-1,CASRPENVRTRLSGANVLTF,TGCGCCAGCAGACCGGAGAACGTCCGGACCAGACTCTCTGGGGCCAACGTCCTGACTTTC
.,TRBJ2-7,TRBD1,TRBV7-8,CASSYLGQGYEQYF,TGTGCCAGCAGCTACCTGGGACAGGGCTACGAGCAGTACTTC
.,TRBJ1-5,.,TRBV27,CASSFLGEKPAPAF,TGTGCCAGCAGTTTTCTCGGGGAAAAGCCAGCCCCAGCATTT
.,TRBJ1-4,.,TRBV30,CAWSAGTPHEKLFF,TGTGCCTGGAGTGCCGGCACACCTCATGAAAAACTGTTTTTT
.,TRBJ2-5,.,TRBV9,CASSAGIQETQYF,TGTGCCAGCAGCGCGGGAATTCAAGAGACCCAGTACTTC
.,TRBJ2-7,TRBD2,TRBV6-1,CASSDDSGSVYEQYF,TGTGCCAGCAGTGACGATAGCGGGAGTGTCTACGAGCAGTACTTC
.,TRBJ1-1,.,TRBV30,CAQTPGVTEAFF,TGTGCTCAAACCCCAGGAGTCACTGAAGCTTTCTTT
.,TRBJ2-3,.,TRBV5-1,CASSARGLTDTQYF,TGCGCCAGCAGTGCAAGGGGACTCACAGATACGCAGTATTTT
.,TRBJ2-1,TRBD2,TRBV7-9,CASSLERGEQFF,TGTGCCAGCAGCCTGGAGCGGGGGGAGCAGTTCTTC
.,TRBJ1-1,.,TRBV7-2,CASSLLQVTEAFF,TGTGCCAGCAGCTTATTACAGGTTACTGAAGCTTTCTTT
once,TRBJ2-1,.,TRBV2,CASSAYGIAPYNEQFF,TGTGCCAGCAGTGCCTACGGGATTGCCCCCTACAATGAGCAGTTCTTC
.,TRBJ2-7,.,TRBV10-3,CAISGFGTPQDEQYF,TGTGCCATTTCGGGATTCGGGACTCCTCAGGACGAGCAGTACTTC
few,TRBJ2-3,TRBD1,TRBV29-1,CSVQQGTPDTQYF,TGCAGCGTACAACAGGGGACCCCGGATACGCAGTATTTT
.,TRBJ2-1,TRBD1,TRBV10-2,CASSPSWGDRVSFEQFF,TGCGCCAGCAGTCCATCTTGGGGGGACAGGGTTTCTTTTGAGCAGTTCTTC
.,TRBJ1-6,.,TRBV5-8,CASSLDRRPPLHF,TGTGCCAGCAGCTTGGATAGGCGACCACCCCTCCACTTT
once,TRBJ1-1,.,TRBV5-1,CASSQDRPAEAFF,TGCGCCAGCAGCCAGGACCGCCCGGCAGAAGCTTTCTTT
.,TRBJ1-1,.,TRBV6-6,CASSYGQGAEAFF,TGTGCCAGCAGTTATGGGCAGGGAGCTGAAGCTTTCTTT
.,TRBJ1-4,.,TRBV29-1,CSARQGTSNEKLFF,TGCAGCGCTCGTCAGGGGACCTCGAATGAAAAACTGTTTTTT
.,TRBJ2-3,.,TRBV6-5,CASSLEREWDTQYF,.
.,TRBJ2-7,.,TRBV7-2,CASNFRWPDEQYF,TGTGCCAGCAATTTCCGGTGGCCGGACGAGCAGTACTTC